Listed below are T cell receptor beta chains from one sample, sequenced in a study of long-term antiretroviral therapy in people with HIV. TCRdb keeps only in-frame clones here, not all; method: immunoSEQ multiplex PCR. Among about 22,000 clones listed, approximately 84% were seen once. Material: unsorted PBMCs, obtained 1.8 years before starting antiretroviral therapy. The receptors originated from a woman aged 25 to 39 with HIV. The CDR3 runs from the conserved cysteine through the conserved F or W. Each record gives: D gene, V gene, J gene, clone size, CDR3 protein, CDR3 DNA. D genes are given only for firm matches. Size tells how often a clone was seen (once, few, many) or the class of an expanded clone, and some rows leave it out.

>NA|TRBV11-2|TRBJ2-2|NA
CASSLMRGNTGELFF
TGTGCCAGCAGCTTAATGAGGGGAAACACCGGGGAGCTGTTTTTT
>NA|TRBV14|TRBJ1-2|NA
CASSQVAGPYGYTF
TGTGCCAGCAGCCAAGTGGCAGGGCCCTATGGCTACACCTTC
>TRBD1|TRBV27|TRBJ2-3|NA
CASSGQGTLTDTQYF
TGTGCCAGCAGCGGACAGGGGACGCTCACAGATACGCAGTATTTT
>NA|TRBV18|TRBJ2-1|once
CASSPLDFLNEQFF
TGTGCCAGCTCACCATTGGATTTCCTCAATGAGCAGTTCTTC
>TRBD1|TRBV2|TRBJ1-4|few
CASRPGTGEKLFF
TGTGCCAGCAGACCCGGGACAGGTGAAAAACTGTTTTTT
>TRBD2|TRBV9|TRBJ2-1|NA
CASSVQVAGGHNEQFF
TGTGCCAGCAGCGTACAGGTGGCGGGGGGGCACAATGAGCAGTTCTTC
>NA|TRBV5-1|TRBJ1-1|once
CASSSPDIGTEAFF
TGCGCCAGCAGCTCCCCCGACATCGGCACTGAAGCTTTCTTT
>TRBD1|TRBV6-5|TRBJ1-4|NA
CASSPGQWEKLFF
TGTGCCAGCAGTCCGGGACAGTGGGAAAAACTGTTTTTT
>TRBD1|TRBV19|TRBJ2-2|NA
CASTPGQGAGELFF
TGTGCCAGTACTCCGGGACAGGGGGCCGGGGAGCTGTTTTTT
>NA|TRBV7-6|TRBJ1-6|NA
CASSLDGGYNSPLHF
TGTGCCAGCAGCTTAGATGGAGGCTATAATTCACCCCTCCACTTT
>NA|TRBV7-2|TRBJ1-1|NA
CASSALTAIGAFF
TGTGCCAGCAGCGCGCTGACAGCGATTGGGGCTTTCTTT
>TRBD2|TRBV11-1|TRBJ2-7|NA
CASSRGGASEQYF
TGTGCCAGCAGCCGGGGGGGGGCCAGCGAGCAGTACTTC
>NA|TRBV5-1|TRBJ2-2|NA
CASSTSRGNTGELFF
TGCGCCAGCAGTACTAGTAGGGGGAATACCGGGGAGCTGTTTTTT
>NA|TRBV29-1|TRBJ1-1|few
CSVEDPIHTEAFF
TGCAGCGTTGAAGACCCGATCCACACTGAAGCTTTCTTT
>TRBD1|TRBV7-9|TRBJ1-1|NA
CASSPTGVGQHLSGTEAFF
TGTGCCAGCAGCCCGACTGGGGTGGGACAGCACCTGTCGGGCACTGAAGCTTTCTTT
>NA|TRBV5-5|TRBJ1-3|NA
CASSPGTLGNTIYF
TGTGCCAGCAGCCCCGGGACTTTGGGAAACACCATATATTTT
>NA|TRBV6-1|TRBJ2-5|NA
CASSEFSGRAQQTQYF
TGTGCCAGCAGTGAATTTAGCGGCAGAGCCCAGCAGACCCAGTACTTC
>NA|TRBV5-6|TRBJ1-2|NA
CASSLARGIHYGYTF
TGTGCCAGCAGCTTGGCGAGGGGGATCCACTATGGCTACACCTTC
>NA|TRBV4-2|TRBJ2-3|once
CASSQERGTDTQYF
TGTGCCAGCAGCCAAGAACGAGGTACAGATACGCAGTATTTT
>TRBD1|TRBV5-4|TRBJ1-2|NA
CASSQTGQGQHGYTF
TGTGCCAGCAGCCAGACGGGACAGGGTCAACATGGCTACACCTTC
>NA|TRBV10-2|TRBJ1-2|once
CASSVSREDGYTF
TGCGCCAGCAGTGTCTCTCGGGAAGATGGCTACACCTTC
>NA|TRBV2|TRBJ1-5|few
CASSEGGGVVNNQPQHF
TGTGCCAGCAGTGAAGGAGGGGGTGTAGTTAACAATCAGCCCCAGCATTTT
>NA|TRBV7-2|TRBJ1-2|once
CASSEQTNYGYTF
TGTGCCAGCAGCGAACAGACAAACTATGGCTACACCTTC
>TRBD2|TRBV10-3|TRBJ2-1|once
CAIRRTDLAGGYNEQFF
TGTGCCATCAGACGGACGGACCTAGCGGGGGGTTACAATGAGCAGTTCTTC
>TRBD2|TRBV4-1|TRBJ2-1|NA
CASSQGEGTPSSYNEQFF
TGCGCCAGCAGCCAAGGGGAGGGGACTCCCAGCTCCTACAATGAGCAGTTCTTC
>NA|TRBV19|TRBJ2-7|NA
CASSTPGRPDEQYF
TGTGCCAGTAGTACCCCAGGCAGACCGGACGAGCAGTACTTC
>TRBD2|TRBV11-3|TRBJ2-1|NA
CASSSGGGAKDEQFF
TGTGCCAGCAGCTCGGGCGGGGGGGCCAAAGATGAGCAGTTCTTC
>TRBD1|TRBV19|TRBJ1-1|NA
CASKQGATLPTEAFF
TGTGCCAGTAAACAGGGGGCTACCCTCCCCACTGAAGCTTTCTTT
>NA|TRBV9|TRBJ1-2|NA
CASSKRGEGYTF
TGTGCCAGCTCCAAACGAGGGGAAGGCTACACCTTC
>TRBD1|TRBV30|TRBJ1-3|NA
CAWSLTGRGAGNTIYF
TGTGCCTGGAGTTTGACAGGGCGCGGGGCTGGGAACACCATATATTTT
>TRBD1|TRBV7-3|TRBJ1-5|few
CASSLTGGSNQPQHF
TGTGCCAGCAGCCTGACAGGGGGCTCTAATCAGCCCCAGCATTTT
>NA|TRBV28|TRBJ1-2|NA
CATFQYGYTF
TGTGCCACCTTCCAGTATGGCTACACCTTC
>NA|TRBV29-1|TRBJ2-7|NA
CSVGEGVGQYF
TGCAGCGTTGGAGAGGGGGTCGGGCAGTACTTC
>NA|TRBV6-5|TRBJ2-6|NA
CASREGVNVLTF
TGTGCCAGCAGAGAGGGAGTCAACGTCCTGACTTTC
>NA|TRBV7-6|TRBJ1-3|NA
CASSSQDPRNTIYF
TGTGCCAGCAGCTCCCAGGACCCTAGAAACACCATATATTTT
>NA|TRBV18|TRBJ1-3|NA
CASSPRSRGSSGNTIYF
TGTGCCAGCTCACCACGGTCCCGCGGGTCCTCTGGAAACACCATATATTTT
>NA|TRBV21-1|TRBJ2-5|NA
CASSKGRRSAGQETQYF
TGTGCCAGCAGCAAAGGGCGCCGGTCGGCAGGTCAAGAGACCCAGTACTTC
>TRBD1|TRBV5-1|TRBJ2-1|NA
CASSLVTGGHEQFF
TGCGCCAGCAGCTTGGTCACAGGGGGCCATGAGCAGTTCTTC
>NA|TRBV18|TRBJ2-5|NA
CASSPVGETQYF
TGTGCCAGCTCACCTGTTGGCGAGACCCAGTACTTC
>NA|TRBV28|TRBJ2-7|once
CASSETGMSYEQYF
TGTGCCAGCAGTGAAACAGGGATGTCCTACGAGCAGTACTTC
>TRBD1|TRBV5-1|TRBJ2-2|NA
CASSVPQGDTGELFF
TGCGCCAGCAGCGTACCACAGGGGGACACCGGGGAGCTGTTTTTT
>TRBD1|TRBV19|TRBJ1-1|once
CASSNPGQGNTEAFF
TGTGCCAGTAGTAACCCCGGACAGGGGAACACTGAAGCTTTCTTT
>TRBD1|TRBV14|TRBJ1-6|NA
CASSQVTGQGQSRSSYNSPLHF
TGTGCCAGCAGCCAAGTCACTGGGCAGGGACAGTCGAGAAGCTCCTATAATTCACCCCTCCACTTT
>NA|TRBV23-1|TRBJ1-2|NA
CASSQKGPPNYGYTF
TGCGCCAGCAGTCAAAAGGGGCCCCCGAACTATGGCTACACCTTC
>TRBD2|TRBV5-1|TRBJ2-1|few
CASSLVGIAGSSYNEQFF
TGCGCCAGCAGCTTGGTCGGGATAGCGGGGAGCTCCTACAATGAGCAGTTCTTC
>TRBD1|TRBV6-6|TRBJ1-2|NA
CASRPGGTSYGYTF
TGTGCCAGCAGGCCAGGGGGTACTTCCTATGGCTACACCTTC
>NA|TRBV6-1|TRBJ1-3|NA
CASSELGFSGNTIYF
TGTGCCAGCAGTGAACTGGGTTTCTCTGGAAACACCATATATTTT
>NA|TRBV5-1|TRBJ1-1|NA
CASSYKLPGVNTEAFF
TGCGCCAGCAGCTATAAGCTACCCGGGGTGAACACTGAAGCTTTCTTT
>NA|TRBV7-8|TRBJ1-3|NA
CASSLTETLGNTIYF
TGTGCCAGCAGCTTAACGGAAACCCTTGGAAACACCATATATTTT
>TRBD1|TRBV27|TRBJ1-5|NA
CASRDRQGYNQPQHF
TGTGCCAGCAGGGACAGACAGGGGTATAATCAGCCCCAGCATTTT
>NA|TRBV5-8|TRBJ1-3|few
CASSFWDTIYF
TGTGCCAGCAGCTTCTGGGACACCATATATTTT
>NA|TRBV30|TRBJ1-5|few
CAWSVGAGGSNQPQHF
TGTGCCTGGAGTGTGGGAGCCGGGGGTTCCAATCAGCCCCAGCATTTT
>NA|TRBV7-9|TRBJ1-1|NA
CASSPRQSMNTEAFF
TGTGCCAGCAGCCCCAGACAGAGCATGAACACTGAAGCTTTCTTT